A single sample gave rise to the 9 T cell receptor beta chains below, sequenced in a study of control samples from healthy donors and cancer patients (dated by TCRdb to the early 2020s). The library was built by means of the immunoSEQ multiplex PCR assay. This immuneACCESS table, as held by TCRdb, lists in-frame sequences with V and J called but not all clones. Of the missing ones, under half trace to an unresolved V gene in checked studies; the others have no known cause. The sample table contains over 100,000 clones; only one count was recorded for 80% to 95% of them. The ten largest clonotypes hold approximately 6% of the sample. The sequenced sample consisted of blood. These receptors were taken from a man aged 18 to 35 in good health.

The chain is built from TRBV29-1 and TRBJ2-1; D is perhaps TRBD1 (7 bases). Germline V gives CDR1 SQVTM, CDR2 ANQGSEA. Trimming removed 3 bases from V and 0 bases from J, with 15 bases in between. This CDR3 is 16 amino acids long. In nucleotides, the CDR3 is TGCAGCGTTGACAGGCGGGGACAGTACTCCTACAATGAGCAGTTCTTC. Translated: CSVDRRGQYSYNEQFF.

The chain uses TRBV10-3 and TRBJ1-6, with TRBD1 identical over 7 bases. The germline V gene encodes CDR1 ENHRY and CDR2 SYGVKD. After removal of 6 bases from V and 5 bases from J, the junction contained 7 bases not matched to a gene. There are 15 residues in the CDR3. The CDR3 DNA is TGTGCCATCAGCCCCCGACAGGGCGATAATTCACCCCTCCACTTT. Its translation is CAISPRQGDNSPLHF.

J is TRBJ1-2 and V is TRBV7-2; 7 bases align to TRBD1. Per the germline V gene, CDR1 is SGHTA and CDR2 is FQGNSA. With 0 bases clipped from V and 4 bases from J, the junction kept 5 bases outside the gene matches. The CDR3 has 15 amino acids. The CDR3 coding sequence is TGTGCCAGCAGCTTAGCCAGGGGGGTTACCTATGGCTACACCTTC. Its translation: CASSLARGVTYGYTF.

A few counts support this clone. V and J are TRBV6-6 and TRBJ1-2; 9 bases align to TRBD1. Germline CDR1 reads MNHNY; CDR2 reads SVGAGI (reference sequence). This CDR3 spans 14 amino acids. J lost 3 bases, V lost 10 bases, and 9 bases had no gene match. CDR3 amino acids: CATEKDRGDYGYTF. CDR3 bases: TGTGCCACCGAGAAGGACAGGGGTGACTATGGCTACACCTTC.

About this clone itself: This same CDR3 is encoded by further DNA sequences in the sample. The V and J genes are TRBV5-1 and TRBJ2-3; tentatively, D is TRBD1 (6 bases). The germline V and J ends were trimmed by 3 bases and 2 bases, with 10 bases remaining between them. This CDR3 has 14 amino acids. CDR1 is SGHRS, CDR2 YFSETQ, per germline. Written as DNA, the CDR3 is TGCGCCAGCAGCTCTACAGGGTCCACAGATACGCAGTATTTT. Translated: CASSSTGSTDTQYF.

The chain recombines TRBV6-5 with TRBJ2-1, with TRBD1 matching over 10 bases. The CDR3 runs to 15 residues. Germline CDR1 is MNHEY and CDR2 is SVGAGI. V gave up 4 bases and J gave up 12 bases; unmatched junction bases: 12. The CDR3 spells CASSSTGTGASGQFF. The CDR3 DNA is TGTGCCAGCAGTTCCACCGGGACAGGGGCGAGCGGGCAGTTCTTC.

The chain uses TRBV4-1 and TRBJ2-5; 7 nucleotides line up with TRBD2. J lost 3 bases, V lost 6 bases, and 19 bases had no gene match. The CDR3 is made up of 18 amino acids. Germline-derived CDR1 and CDR2 are MGHRA and YSYEKL. The chain's CDR3 is CASRQRLLRGGPEETQYF. CDR3 nucleotide sequence: TGCGCCAGCAGGCAACGCCTCCTCCGGGGAGGGCCTGAAGAGACCCAGTACTTC.

The chain recombines TRBV7-6 with TRBJ2-3, with 10 nucleotides matching TRBD2. V trimming: 2 bases; J trimming: 2 bases; junction bases outside the gene matches: 7. Germline lookup yields CDR1 SGHVS and CDR2 FNYEAQ. The CDR3 has 17 amino acids. The CDR3 is CASSLRGSGGTTDTQYF. The CDR3 DNA reads TGTGCCAGCAGCTTACGAGGTAGCGGGGGGACCACAGATACGCAGTATTTT.

This clone has just one count. J is TRBJ2-1 and V is TRBV6-7; 7 bases agree with TRBD2. TRBV6-7 carries the ORF label, with uncertain function. Trimming took 2 bases from V and 4 from J; bases not matched to a gene: 8. The CDR3 runs 16 residues. This CDR3 reads CASSYPGGPQYNEQFF. The CDR3 nucleotides read TGTGCCAGCAGTTACCCGGGGGGACCTCAATACAATGAGCAGTTCTTC.